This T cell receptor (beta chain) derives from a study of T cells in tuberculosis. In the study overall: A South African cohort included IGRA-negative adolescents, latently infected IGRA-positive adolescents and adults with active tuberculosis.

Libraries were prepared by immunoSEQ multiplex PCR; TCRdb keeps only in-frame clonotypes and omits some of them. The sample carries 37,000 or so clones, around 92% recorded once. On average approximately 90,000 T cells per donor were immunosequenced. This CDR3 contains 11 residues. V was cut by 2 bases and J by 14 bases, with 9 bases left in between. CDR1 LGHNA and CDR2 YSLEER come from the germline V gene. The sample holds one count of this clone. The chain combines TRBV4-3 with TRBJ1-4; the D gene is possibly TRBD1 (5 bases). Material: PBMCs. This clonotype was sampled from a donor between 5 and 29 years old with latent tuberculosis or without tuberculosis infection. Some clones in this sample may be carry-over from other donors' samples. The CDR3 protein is CASSQRGRLFF. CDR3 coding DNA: TGCGCCAGCAGCCAAAGGGGAAGGCTGTTTTTT.